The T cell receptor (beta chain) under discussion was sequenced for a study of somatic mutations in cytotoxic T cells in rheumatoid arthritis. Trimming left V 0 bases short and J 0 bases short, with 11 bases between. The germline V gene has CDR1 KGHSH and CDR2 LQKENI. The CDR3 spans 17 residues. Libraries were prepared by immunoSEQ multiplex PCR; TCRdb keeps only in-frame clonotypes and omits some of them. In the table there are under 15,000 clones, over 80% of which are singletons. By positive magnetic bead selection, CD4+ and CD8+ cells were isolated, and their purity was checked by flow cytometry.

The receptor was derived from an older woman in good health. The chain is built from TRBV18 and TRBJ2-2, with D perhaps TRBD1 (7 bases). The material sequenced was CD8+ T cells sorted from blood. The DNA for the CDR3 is TGTGCCAGCTCACCACCCAGGGGGGATGCGAACACCGGGGAGCTGTTTTTT. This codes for CASSPPRGDANTGELFF.